This T cell receptor beta chain was sequenced during a study of regulatory T cells in long-lasting Graves disease. The time point: newly diagnosed GD, antithyroid drugs for less than 3 months. RNA isolated from PBMCs was used to make the TCR library. Construction of TCR beta libraries relied on iRepertoire HTBI primers and on Arm-PCR targeting CDR3 regions. In TCRdb, the multiplex PCR reads were re-called with MiXCR into one record per CDR3 protein. The profile covers about 430,000 distinct CDR3 sequences, with over 12% appearing a single time and around 7.6% taken by the ten largest. This clonotype was counted at least ten times. These data were also reused for a study on T cells in Graves' hyperthyroidism and ophthalmopathy. That study reports: Clonotypes that were expanded in thyroid above 0.001 mostly appeared in blood too.

The clonotype comes from a middle-aged woman with Graves disease. This material consisted of peripheral blood mononuclear cells (PBMCs), taken at new diagnosis, from a patient treated with antithyroid drugs.

CDR3 bases: TGTGCCAGCAGTTACTCGATCGGCGGGAACTATGGCTACACCTTC. Protein product: CASSYSIGGNYGYTF. The chain is built from TRBV6-5 and TRBJ1-2; D gene uncertain. V was trimmed by 0 bases and J by 2 bases, leaving 10 bases between them. This CDR3 region has 15 residues. Germline CDR1 reads MNHEY; CDR2 reads SVGAGI.